This TCR beta chain is from a study of siplizumab effects on memory and regulatory T cells. The V end was cut by 0 bases, the J end by 1 base, with 10 bases between. This CDR3 region has 16 residues. Germline lookup yields CDR1 SGHRS and CDR2 YFSETQ. Repertoires were generated with immunoSEQ multiplex PCR, while TCRdb's copy carries only in-frame clones and drops some. The sample records 94,000 or so clones, 80% to 95% being singletons. The chain carries TRBV5-1 and TRBJ2-2; D unresolved. What was sequenced was CD8+ T cells sorted from blood. This receptor was identified in a human donor in good health. DNA for the CDR3: TGCGCCAGCAGCTTGGATCAAGTCTTGAACACCGGGGAGCTGTTTTTT. The encoded protein is CASSLDQVLNTGELFF. The whole variable domain, remainder taken from reference TRBV5-1 and TRBJ2-2, is KAGVTQTPRYLIKTRGQQVTLSCSPISGHRSVSWYQQTPGQGLQFLFEYFSETQRNKGNFPGRFSGRQFSNSRSEMNVSTLELGDSALYLCASSLDQVLNTGELFFGEGSRLTVL.